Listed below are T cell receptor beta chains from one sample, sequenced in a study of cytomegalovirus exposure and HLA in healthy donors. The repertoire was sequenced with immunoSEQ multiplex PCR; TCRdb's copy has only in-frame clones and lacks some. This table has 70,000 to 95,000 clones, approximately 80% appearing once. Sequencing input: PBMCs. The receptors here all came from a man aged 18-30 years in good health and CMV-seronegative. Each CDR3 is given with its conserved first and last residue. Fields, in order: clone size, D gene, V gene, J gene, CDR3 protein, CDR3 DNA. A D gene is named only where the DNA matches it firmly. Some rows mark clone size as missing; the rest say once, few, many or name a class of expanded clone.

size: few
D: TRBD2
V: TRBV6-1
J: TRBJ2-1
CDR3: CASSTTSGGWDEQFF
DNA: TGTGCCAGCAGCACAACTAGCGGGGGGTGGGATGAGCAGTTCTTC

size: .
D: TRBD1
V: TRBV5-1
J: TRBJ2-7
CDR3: CASSPPEGGGYEQYF
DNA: TGCGCCAGCAGCCCCCCGGAAGGGGGCGGTTACGAGCAGTACTTC

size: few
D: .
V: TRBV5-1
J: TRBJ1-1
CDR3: CASSPTGLNTEAFF
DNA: TGCGCCAGCAGCCCCACGGGGTTGAACACTGAAGCTTTCTTT

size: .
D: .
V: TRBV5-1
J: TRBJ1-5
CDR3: CASSLAAGNQPQHF
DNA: TGCGCCAGCAGCTTGGCCGCAGGCAATCAGCCCCAGCATTTT

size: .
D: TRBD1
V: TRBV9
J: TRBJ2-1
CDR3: CASSTGQGRSEQFF
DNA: TGTGCCAGCAGCACCGGACAGGGGAGAAGTGAGCAGTTCTTC

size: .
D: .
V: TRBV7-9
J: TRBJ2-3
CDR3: CSSSPSTDTQYF
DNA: TGTTCCAGCAGCCCGTCCACAGATACGCAGTATTTT

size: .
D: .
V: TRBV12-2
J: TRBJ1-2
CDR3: CASRQKNRGPNYGYTF
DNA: TGTGCAAGTCGCCAAAAGAACAGGGGCCCCAACTATGGCTACACCTTC

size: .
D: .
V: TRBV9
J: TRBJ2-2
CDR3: CASSVSGTNTGELFF
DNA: TGTGCCAGCAGCGTCTCAGGGACGAACACCGGGGAGCTGTTTTTT

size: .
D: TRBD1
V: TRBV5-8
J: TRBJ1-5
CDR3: CASSLYRGSQPQHF
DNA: TGTGCCAGCAGCCTGTACAGGGGTAGTCAGCCCCAGCATTTT

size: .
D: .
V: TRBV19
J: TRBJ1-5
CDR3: CASKILYRENQPQHF
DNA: TGTGCCAGTAAAATCCTTTACAGGGAAAATCAGCCCCAGCATTTT

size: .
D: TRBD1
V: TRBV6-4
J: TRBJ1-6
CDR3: CASSDSNRGPNSPLHF
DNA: TGTGCCAGCAGTGACTCGAACAGGGGCCCCAATTCACCCCTCCACTTT

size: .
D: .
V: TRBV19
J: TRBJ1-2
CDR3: CASSIIAAGYGYTF
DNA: TGTGCCAGTAGTATAATAGCAGCGGGCTATGGCTACACCTTC

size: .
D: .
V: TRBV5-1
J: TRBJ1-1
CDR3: CASSLIGVNTEAFF
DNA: TGCGCCAGCAGCTTGATCGGGGTGAACACTGAAGCTTTCTTT

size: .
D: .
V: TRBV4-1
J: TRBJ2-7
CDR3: CASSQLRDTYFSVQYF
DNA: TGCGCCAGCAGCCAACTCCGGGACACTTACTTCTCGGTTCAGTACTTC

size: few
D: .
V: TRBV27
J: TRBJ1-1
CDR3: CASSPDRANTEAFF
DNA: TGTGCCAGCAGTCCGGACAGAGCGAACACTGAAGCTTTCTTT

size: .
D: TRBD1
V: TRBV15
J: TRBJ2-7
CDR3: CATSLDRAVREQYF
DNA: TGTGCCACCAGCCTGGACAGGGCAGTTCGAGAGCAGTACTTC

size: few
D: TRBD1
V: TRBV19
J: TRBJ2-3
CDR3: CASSVKQGKDTQYF
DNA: TGTGCCAGTAGTGTGAAACAGGGGAAAGATACGCAGTATTTT

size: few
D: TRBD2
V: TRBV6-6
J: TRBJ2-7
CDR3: CASSPSDGGAYEQYF
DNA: TGTGCCAGCAGCCCTTCCGACGGGGGGGCCTACGAGCAGTACTTC

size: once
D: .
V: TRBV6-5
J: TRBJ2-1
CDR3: CASSYTDSPLYNEQFF
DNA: TGTGCCAGCAGTTATACCGACAGCCCGCTCTACAATGAGCAGTTCTTC

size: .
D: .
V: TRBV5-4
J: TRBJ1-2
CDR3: CASSGDSNYGYTF
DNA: TGTGCCAGCAGCGGCGACAGTAACTATGGCTACACCTTC

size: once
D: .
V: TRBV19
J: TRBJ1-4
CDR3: CASRTGGLEKLFF
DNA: TGTGCCAGTAGGACCGGGGGACTTGAAAAACTGTTTTTT

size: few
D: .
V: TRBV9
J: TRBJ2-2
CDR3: CASSVGRLEGGELFF
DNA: TGTGCCAGCAGCGTAGGGCGCCTCGAGGGAGGGGAGCTGTTTTTT

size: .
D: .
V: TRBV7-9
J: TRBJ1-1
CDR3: CSSSLGHSYTEAFF
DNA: TGTTCCAGCAGCTTGGGACATAGTTACACTGAAGCTTTCTTT

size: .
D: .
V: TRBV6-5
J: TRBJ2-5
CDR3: CASSYSSGAQETQYF
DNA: TGTGCCAGCAGTTACTCATCAGGGGCCCAAGAGACCCAGTACTTC

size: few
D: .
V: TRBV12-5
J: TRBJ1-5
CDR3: CASGLGQSQHF
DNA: TGTGCTAGTGGTTTGGGACAGTCCCAGCATTTT

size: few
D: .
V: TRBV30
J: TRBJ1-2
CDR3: CAFTQGIHGYTF
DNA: TGTGCCTTCACTCAGGGGATTCATGGCTACACCTTC

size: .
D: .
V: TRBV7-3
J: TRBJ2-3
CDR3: CASSLEITDTQYF
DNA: TGTGCCAGCAGCTTAGAGATCACAGATACGCAGTATTTT

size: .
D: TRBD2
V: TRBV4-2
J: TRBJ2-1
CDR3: CASSLSGGANEQFF
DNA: TGTGCCAGCAGCCTCAGCGGGGGGGCAAATGAGCAGTTCTTC

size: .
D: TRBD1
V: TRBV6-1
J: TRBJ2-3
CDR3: CASSVTRDRGRVTQYF
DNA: TGTGCCAGCAGTGTCACCCGGGACAGGGGGCGTGTTACGCAGTATTTT

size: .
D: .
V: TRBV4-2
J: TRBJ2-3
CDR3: CASSPRTGRADTQYF
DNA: TGTGCCAGCAGCCCAAGGACAGGGAGGGCAGATACGCAGTATTTT

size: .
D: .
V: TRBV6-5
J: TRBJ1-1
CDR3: CASSTRDYDHTEAFF
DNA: TGTGCCAGCAGTACACGAGACTATGACCACACTGAAGCTTTCTTT

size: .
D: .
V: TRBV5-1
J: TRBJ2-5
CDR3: CASSVDIGVREQYF
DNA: TGCGCCAGCAGCGTAGATATAGGTGTTAGGGAGCAGTACTTC

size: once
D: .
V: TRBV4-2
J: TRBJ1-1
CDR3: CASSFQLRGSPEAFF
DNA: TGTGCCAGCAGCTTCCAGCTTCGAGGGAGCCCTGAAGCTTTCTTT

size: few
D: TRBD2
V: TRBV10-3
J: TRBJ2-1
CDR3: CAISRGSGAHNEQFF
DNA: TGTGCCATCAGCCGCGGTAGCGGGGCCCACAATGAGCAGTTCTTC

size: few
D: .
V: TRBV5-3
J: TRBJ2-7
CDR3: CASSSAGTTRSEQYF
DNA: TGTGCCAGCAGCTCAGCCGGGACAACAAGGAGCGAGCAGTACTTC

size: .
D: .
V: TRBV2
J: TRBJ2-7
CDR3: CATKTSLSREQYF
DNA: TGTGCCACCAAGACTAGTCTGAGTCGCGAGCAGTACTTC

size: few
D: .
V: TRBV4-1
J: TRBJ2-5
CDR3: CASSQPRETQYF
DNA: TGCGCCAGCAGCCAGCCTAGGGAGACCCAGTACTTC

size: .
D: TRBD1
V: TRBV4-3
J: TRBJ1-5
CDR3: CASSLDRGSNQPQHF
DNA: TGCGCCAGCAGCTTGGACAGGGGGAGCAATCAGCCCCAGCATTTT

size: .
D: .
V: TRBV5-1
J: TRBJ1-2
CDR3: CASSLAESYGYTF
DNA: TGCGCCAGCAGCTTGGCCGAGAGCTATGGCTACACCTTC

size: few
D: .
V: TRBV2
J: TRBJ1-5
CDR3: CASSGAVGNQPQHF
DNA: TGTGCCAGCAGTGGCGCTGTTGGCAATCAGCCCCAGCATTTT

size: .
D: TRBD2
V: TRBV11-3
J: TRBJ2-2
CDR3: CASSAGRAGGPWELFF
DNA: TGTGCCAGCAGCGCTGGTCGAGCGGGGGGGCCCTGGGAGCTGTTTTTT

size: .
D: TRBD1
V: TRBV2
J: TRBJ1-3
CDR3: CASSDRGRGGNTIYF
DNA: TGTGCCAGCAGTGACAGGGGGCGCGGAGGAAACACCATATATTTT

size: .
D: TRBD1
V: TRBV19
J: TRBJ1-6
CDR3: CASSIGRGYSPLHF
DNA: TGTGCCAGTAGTATAGGCAGGGGGTACTCACCCCTCCACTTT

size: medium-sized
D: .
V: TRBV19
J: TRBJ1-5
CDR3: CASSMQGGQPQHF
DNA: TGTGCCAGTAGTATGCAGGGTGGTCAGCCCCAGCATTTT

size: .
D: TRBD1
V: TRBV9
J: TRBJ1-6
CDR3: CASSPSQGAFNSPLHF
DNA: TGTGCCAGCAGCCCCAGCCAGGGGGCTTTTAATTCACCCCTCCACTTT

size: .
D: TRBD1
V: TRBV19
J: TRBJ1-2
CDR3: CASSIALGQTSGYTF
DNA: TGTGCCAGTAGTATAGCCCTGGGACAGACGAGCGGCTACACCTTC

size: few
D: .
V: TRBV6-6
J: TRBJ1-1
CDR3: CASSYYLEAFF
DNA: TGTGCCAGCAGTTACTACCTAGAAGCTTTCTTT

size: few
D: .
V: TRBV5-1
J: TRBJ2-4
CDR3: CASSVGRTVIAKNIQYF
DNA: TGCGCCAGCAGCGTGGGGCGGACAGTCATAGCCAAAAACATTCAGTACTTC

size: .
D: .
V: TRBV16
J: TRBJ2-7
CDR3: CASSHNRESSYEQYF
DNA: TGTGCCAGCAGCCACAACAGGGAATCCTCCTACGAGCAGTACTTC

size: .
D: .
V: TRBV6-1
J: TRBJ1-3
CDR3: CASSEDGGAGNTIYF
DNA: TGTGCCAGCAGTGAAGATGGAGGGGCGGGAAACACCATATATTTT

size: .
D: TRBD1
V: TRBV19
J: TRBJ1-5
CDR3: CASSPTGTDYSNQPQHF
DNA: TGTGCCAGTAGTCCGACCGGGACAGACTATAGCAATCAGCCCCAGCATTTT

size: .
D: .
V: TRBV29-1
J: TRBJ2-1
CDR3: CSVGRGGNEQFF
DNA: TGCAGCGTTGGCCGAGGGGGTAATGAGCAGTTCTTC

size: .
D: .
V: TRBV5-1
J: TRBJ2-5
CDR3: CASSPGTILQETQYF
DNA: TGCGCCAGCAGCCCCGGGACAATCCTCCAAGAGACCCAGTACTTC

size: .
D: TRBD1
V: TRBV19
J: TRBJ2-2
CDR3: CATQRTGPRWELFF
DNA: TGTGCCACCCAGAGGACAGGCCCCCGATGGGAGCTGTTTTTT

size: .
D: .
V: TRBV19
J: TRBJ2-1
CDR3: CASSTLNEQFF
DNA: TGTGCCAGTAGTACTTTAAATGAGCAGTTCTTC

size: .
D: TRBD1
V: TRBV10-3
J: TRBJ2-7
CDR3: CAISPGQGAFYEQYF
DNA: TGTGCCATCAGTCCGGGACAGGGGGCCTTCTACGAGCAGTACTTC

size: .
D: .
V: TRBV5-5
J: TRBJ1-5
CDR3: CASSLGTPNQPQHF
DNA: TGTGCCAGCAGCTTGGGGACACCAAATCAGCCCCAGCATTTT

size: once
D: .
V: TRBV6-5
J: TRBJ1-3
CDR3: CASSPDGISGNTIYF
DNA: TGTGCCAGCAGCCCCGACGGGATCTCTGGAAACACCATATATTTT

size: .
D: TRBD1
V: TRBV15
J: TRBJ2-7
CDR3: CATSGVPRTGVEQYF
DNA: TGTGCCACCAGCGGGGTCCCAAGGACAGGTGTCGAGCAGTACTTC